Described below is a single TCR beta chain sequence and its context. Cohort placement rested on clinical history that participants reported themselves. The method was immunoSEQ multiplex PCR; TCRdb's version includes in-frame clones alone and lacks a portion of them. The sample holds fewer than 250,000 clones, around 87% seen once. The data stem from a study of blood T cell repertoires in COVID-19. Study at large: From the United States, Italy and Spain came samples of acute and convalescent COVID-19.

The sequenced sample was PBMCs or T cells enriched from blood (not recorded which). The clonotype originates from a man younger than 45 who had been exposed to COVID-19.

CDR3 nucleotides: TGCAGCGTCGTGGCGGGCAATCAGCCCCAGCATTTT. This translates into CSVVAGNQPQHF. The chain is built from TRBV29-1 and TRBJ1-5, with D uncertain. The germline V gene encodes CDR1 SQVTM and CDR2 ANQGSEA. V was shortened by 6 bases and J by 2 bases, with 8 bases between the two germline ends. CDR3 size: 12 residues.